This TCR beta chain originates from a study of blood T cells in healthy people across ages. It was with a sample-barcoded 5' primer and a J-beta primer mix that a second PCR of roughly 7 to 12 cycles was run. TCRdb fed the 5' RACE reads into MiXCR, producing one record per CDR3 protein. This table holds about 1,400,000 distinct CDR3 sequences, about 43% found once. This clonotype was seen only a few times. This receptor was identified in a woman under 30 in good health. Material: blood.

The chain's CDR3 is CASSLLPTGQGDTEAFF. CDR3 in DNA: TGCGCCAGCAGCTTGTTACCGACGGGACAGGGGGACACTGAAGCTTTCTTT. The chain uses TRBV5-1 and TRBJ1-1; 11 bases align to TRBD1. The CDR3 covers 17 residues. With 1 base clipped from V and 3 bases from J, the junction kept 8 bases outside the gene matches. Per germline, CDR1 SGHRS and CDR2 YFSETQ.